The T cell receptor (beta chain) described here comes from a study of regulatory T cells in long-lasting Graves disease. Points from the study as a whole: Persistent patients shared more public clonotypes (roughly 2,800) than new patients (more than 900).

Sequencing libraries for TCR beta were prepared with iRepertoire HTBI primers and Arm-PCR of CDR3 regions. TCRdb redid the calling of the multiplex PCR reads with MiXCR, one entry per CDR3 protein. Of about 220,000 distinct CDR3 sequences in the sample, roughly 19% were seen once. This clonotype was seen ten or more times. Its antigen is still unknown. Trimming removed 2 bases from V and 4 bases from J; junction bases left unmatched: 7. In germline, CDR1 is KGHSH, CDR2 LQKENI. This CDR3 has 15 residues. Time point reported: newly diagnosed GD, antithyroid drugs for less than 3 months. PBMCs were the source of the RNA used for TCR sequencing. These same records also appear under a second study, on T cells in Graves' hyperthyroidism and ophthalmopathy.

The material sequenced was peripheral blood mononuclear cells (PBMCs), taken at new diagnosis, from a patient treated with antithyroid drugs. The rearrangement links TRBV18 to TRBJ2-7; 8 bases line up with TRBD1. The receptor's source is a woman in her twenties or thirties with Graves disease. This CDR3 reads CASSPGQGAAYEQYF. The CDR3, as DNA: TGTGCCAGCTCACCAGGGCAGGGGGCGGCTTACGAGCAGTACTTC.